Presented here are 8 T cell receptor beta chains from one specimen sequenced in a study of regulatory T cells in long-lasting Graves disease. Arm-PCR of CDR3 regions and iRepertoire HTBI primers were used to build TCR beta libraries. TCRdb passed the multiplex PCR reads through MiXCR, listing each CDR3 protein once. The sample has 550,000 to 700,000 distinct CDR3 sequences, 15% to 20% seen once; the top ten hold around 11%. The sample's time point: newly diagnosed GD, antithyroid drugs for less than 3 months. The TCR library was prepared using RNA isolated from PBMCs. The data were also submitted as part of a second study, on T cells in Graves' hyperthyroidism and ophthalmopathy.

The sequenced sample was peripheral blood mononuclear cells (PBMCs), obtained at new diagnosis, from a patient treated with antithyroid drugs. The source is a man aged 18 to 30 with Graves disease.

The V call is TRBV7-8, the J call TRBJ2-7; D tentatively fits TRBD1 or TRBD2 (5 bases each). Trimming took 8 bases from V and 3 from J, leaving 17 bases between them. The CDR3 contains 14 residues. Germline-derived CDR1 and CDR2 are SGHVS and FQNEAQ. The DNA of the CDR3 is TGTGCCAGCGTCGCGTGGGAGAGGGGCTACGAGCAGTACTTC. This codes for CASVAWERGYEQYF.

The V and J genes are TRBV11-1 and TRBJ2-1, with D unresolved. V shed 3 bases and J shed 2 bases, with 11 bases lying between them. Germline loops: CDR1 SGHAT, CDR2 FQDESV (reference sequence). This CDR3 has 15 residues. CDR3 DNA sequence: TGTGCCAGCAGCTTCGACTCCGAAACCTACAATGAGCAGTTCTTC. This encodes CASSFDSETYNEQFF.

This clonotype came up a few times. The chain uses TRBV12-5 and TRBJ2-1, with 7 bases aligning to TRBD2. V shed 0 bases, J shed 6 bases, and the junction held 8 bases outside the gene matches. The CDR3 is 16 residues long. Germline-derived CDR1 and CDR2 are LGHNT and FRNRAP. CDR3 DNA sequence: TGTGCTAGTGGTTTGGTACTCCAGCGGGATTCCAATGAGCAGTTCTTC. This codes for CASGLVLQRDSNEQFF.

This clonotype was observed many times. This sequence joins TRBV28 and TRBJ2-5; the match to TRBD2 covers 7 bases. The CDR3 runs to 16 residues. Germline V gene data show CDR1 as MDHEN and CDR2 as SYDVKM. After removal of 5 bases from V and 2 bases from J, the junction contained 11 bases not matched to a gene. The CDR3: CASSLTSENPQETQYF. The CDR3, as DNA: TGTGCCAGCAGTCTTACTAGCGAAAACCCACAAGAGACCCAGTACTTC.

This clonotype has ten or more counts. The J gene is TRBJ2-7, the V gene TRBV20-1; D is tentatively TRBD1 or TRBD2 (5 bases each). CDR1 DFQATT and CDR2 SNEGSKA come from the germline V gene (reference sequence). With 5 bases removed from V and 2 bases from J, the gap between germline ends came to 13 bases. This CDR3 contains 13 residues. The CDR3 sequence: CSARGDQTYEQYF. The DNA for the CDR3 is TGCAGTGCTCGTGGGGACCAGACCTACGAGCAGTACTTC.

This clonotype was seen ten or more times. V and J are TRBV24-1 and TRBJ2-5; 7 bases map to TRBD1. There are 13 residues in the CDR3. The V and J ends lost 4 bases and 2 bases, in that order; junction bases with no gene match: 0. Germline V CDR1 and CDR2: KGHDR, SFDVKD. This CDR3 reads CATSETGQETQYF. CDR3 in DNA: TGTGCCACCAGTGAGACAGGGCAAGAGACCCAGTACTTC.

This clonotype has just a few counts. This rearrangement joins TRBV9 to TRBJ2-7; 12 nucleotides match TRBD2. The CDR3 has 13 amino acids. V lost 5 bases and J lost 5; bases outside the gene matches: 2. The germline gives CDR1 SGDLS, CDR2 YYNGEE. DNA for the CDR3: TGTGCCAGCAGTTCTAGCGGGAGGGACGAGCAGTACTTC. This gives the protein CASSSSGRDEQYF. Based on the CDR3 plus reference TRBV9 and TRBJ2-7, the full variable domain is DSGVTQTPKHLITATGQRVTLRCSPRSGDLSVYWYQQSLDQGLQFLIQYYNGEERAKGNILERFSAQQFPDLHSELNLSSLELGDSALYFCASSSSGRDEQYFGPGTRLTVT.

This clonotype was recorded many times. J is TRBJ2-7 and V is TRBV28; D might be TRBD2 (6 bases). Germline CDR1 is MDHEN and CDR2 is SYDVKM. Trimming stripped 3 bases from V and 2 bases from J, with 20 bases between. This CDR3 has 17 amino acids. CDR3 region: CASSFSVWVAVPYEQYF. CDR3 sequence (DNA): TGTGCCAGCAGTTTCTCCGTTTGGGTAGCGGTCCCCTACGAGCAGTACTTC.